A selection of T cell receptor beta chains follows, all from one sample in a study of glioma-infiltrating T cells. TCRdb passed the multiplex PCR reads through MiXCR, listing each CDR3 protein once. This table holds 40,000 or so distinct CDR3 sequences, around 22% found once. Sequences were obtained from glioma tissue, nonneoplastic brain tissue, or PBMCs (not recorded which). These receptors were taken from a human donor with low-grade glioma or glioblastoma, undergoing nonglioma brain surgery, or in good health (not recorded which). Both conserved end residues are part of each CDR3.

V: TRBV6-1; CDR3: CASSRTGGPPTDTQYF
V: TRBV5-1; CDR3: CASSLVIRETQYF
V: TRBV5-1; CDR3: CASSSGPTVQLSGKTIYF
V: TRBV18; CDR3: CASSPSETVLFYGYTF
V: TRBV2; CDR3: CASRKTLNTEAFF
V: TRBV7-4; CDR3: CASSLALRVHYEQYF
V: TRBV2; CDR3: CASSPGQGSYNEQFF
V: TRBV25-1; CDR3: CASNNLSSPLHF
V: TRBV6-1; CDR3: CASTLAGGGTDTQYF
V: TRBV28; CDR3: CASSPPDRRNNSPLHF
V: TRBV20-1; CDR3: CSAREDRGPYSNQPRHF
V: TRBV3-1; CDR3: CASSGSGGTDTQYF
V: TRBV9; CDR3: CASSVDMGHFNEQFF
V: TRBV18; CDR3: CASSPGGTGTQPQHF
V: TRBV3-1; CDR3: CASSQSLSGQGYEQYF
V: TRBV7-2; CDR3: CASSADRVDEQYF
V: TRBV4-1; CDR3: CASSQEGGGEQFF
V: TRBV5-4; CDR3: CASSLAAGGYTDTQYF